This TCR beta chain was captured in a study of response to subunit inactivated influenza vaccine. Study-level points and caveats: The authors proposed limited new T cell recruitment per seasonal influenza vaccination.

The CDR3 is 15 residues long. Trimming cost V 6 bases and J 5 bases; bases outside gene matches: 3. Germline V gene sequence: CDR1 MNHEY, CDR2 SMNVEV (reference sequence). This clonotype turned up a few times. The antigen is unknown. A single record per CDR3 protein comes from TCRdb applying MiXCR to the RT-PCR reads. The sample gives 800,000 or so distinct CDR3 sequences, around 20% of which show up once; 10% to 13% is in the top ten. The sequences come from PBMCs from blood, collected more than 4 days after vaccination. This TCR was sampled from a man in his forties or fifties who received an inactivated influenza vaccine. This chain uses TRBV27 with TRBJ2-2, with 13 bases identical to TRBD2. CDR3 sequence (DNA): TGTGCCAGCAGCGGACTAGCGGGAGTGACCGGGGAGCTGTTTTTT. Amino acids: CASSGLAGVTGELFF.